This TCR beta chain stems from a study of technical replicates of blood from several donors. Libraries were prepared by immunoSEQ multiplex PCR; TCRdb keeps only in-frame clonotypes and omits some of them. The profile shows around 68,000 clones, 95% to 97% of them singletons. The material sequenced was T cells isolated from PBMCs. The TCR originated in a human donor in good health.

The CDR3 nucleotides read TGTGCCAGCAGTTTATCGGGAGGGGCCCCCTCCATTTTTTCGAACACTGAAGCTTTCTTT. It is translated as CASSLSGGAPSIFSNTEAFF. The V gene is TRBV28, the J gene TRBJ1-1; a possible D gene is TRBD1 (5 bases). The CDR3 has 20 amino acids. Per the germline V gene, CDR1 is MDHEN and CDR2 is SYDVKM. With 1 base removed from V and 1 base from J, the gap between germline ends came to 25 bases. Filled out from reference TRBV28 and TRBJ1-1, the complete variable domain reads DVKVTQSSRYLVKRTGEKVFLECVQDMDHENMFWYRQDPGLGLRLIYFSYDVKMKEKGDIPEGYSVSREKKERFSLILESASTNQTSMYLCASSLSGGAPSIFSNTEAFFGQGTRLTVV.